This T cell receptor beta chain emerged from a study of CD8 T cells in ankylosing spondylitis. Study-wide points: Researchers reportedly found disease-linked clones significantly enriched in matched ankylosing spondylitis synovial fluid.

This CDR3 is 13 amino acids long. Germline CDR1 is DFQATT and CDR2 is SNEGSKA (reference sequence). The V end lost 2 bases, the J end lost 0 bases, and 6 bases lay between the germline ends. This clonotype came up many times. Its specificity is unknown. TCRdb recomputed calls from the 5' RACE reads with MiXCR, one row per CDR3 protein. The table shows around 210,000 distinct CDR3 sequences, with roughly 8.2% occurring only once. This chain joins TRBV20-1 and TRBJ2-3; the D is unclear. This receptor was obtained from a female donor with ankylosing spondylitis or in good health (not recorded which). Sequences were obtained from blood, either unsorted or a sorted T cell fraction (not recorded which). CDR3 sequence: CSARLSSTDTQYF. In DNA form, the CDR3 reads TGCAGTGCTAGACTGAGTAGCACAGATACGCAGTATTTT.